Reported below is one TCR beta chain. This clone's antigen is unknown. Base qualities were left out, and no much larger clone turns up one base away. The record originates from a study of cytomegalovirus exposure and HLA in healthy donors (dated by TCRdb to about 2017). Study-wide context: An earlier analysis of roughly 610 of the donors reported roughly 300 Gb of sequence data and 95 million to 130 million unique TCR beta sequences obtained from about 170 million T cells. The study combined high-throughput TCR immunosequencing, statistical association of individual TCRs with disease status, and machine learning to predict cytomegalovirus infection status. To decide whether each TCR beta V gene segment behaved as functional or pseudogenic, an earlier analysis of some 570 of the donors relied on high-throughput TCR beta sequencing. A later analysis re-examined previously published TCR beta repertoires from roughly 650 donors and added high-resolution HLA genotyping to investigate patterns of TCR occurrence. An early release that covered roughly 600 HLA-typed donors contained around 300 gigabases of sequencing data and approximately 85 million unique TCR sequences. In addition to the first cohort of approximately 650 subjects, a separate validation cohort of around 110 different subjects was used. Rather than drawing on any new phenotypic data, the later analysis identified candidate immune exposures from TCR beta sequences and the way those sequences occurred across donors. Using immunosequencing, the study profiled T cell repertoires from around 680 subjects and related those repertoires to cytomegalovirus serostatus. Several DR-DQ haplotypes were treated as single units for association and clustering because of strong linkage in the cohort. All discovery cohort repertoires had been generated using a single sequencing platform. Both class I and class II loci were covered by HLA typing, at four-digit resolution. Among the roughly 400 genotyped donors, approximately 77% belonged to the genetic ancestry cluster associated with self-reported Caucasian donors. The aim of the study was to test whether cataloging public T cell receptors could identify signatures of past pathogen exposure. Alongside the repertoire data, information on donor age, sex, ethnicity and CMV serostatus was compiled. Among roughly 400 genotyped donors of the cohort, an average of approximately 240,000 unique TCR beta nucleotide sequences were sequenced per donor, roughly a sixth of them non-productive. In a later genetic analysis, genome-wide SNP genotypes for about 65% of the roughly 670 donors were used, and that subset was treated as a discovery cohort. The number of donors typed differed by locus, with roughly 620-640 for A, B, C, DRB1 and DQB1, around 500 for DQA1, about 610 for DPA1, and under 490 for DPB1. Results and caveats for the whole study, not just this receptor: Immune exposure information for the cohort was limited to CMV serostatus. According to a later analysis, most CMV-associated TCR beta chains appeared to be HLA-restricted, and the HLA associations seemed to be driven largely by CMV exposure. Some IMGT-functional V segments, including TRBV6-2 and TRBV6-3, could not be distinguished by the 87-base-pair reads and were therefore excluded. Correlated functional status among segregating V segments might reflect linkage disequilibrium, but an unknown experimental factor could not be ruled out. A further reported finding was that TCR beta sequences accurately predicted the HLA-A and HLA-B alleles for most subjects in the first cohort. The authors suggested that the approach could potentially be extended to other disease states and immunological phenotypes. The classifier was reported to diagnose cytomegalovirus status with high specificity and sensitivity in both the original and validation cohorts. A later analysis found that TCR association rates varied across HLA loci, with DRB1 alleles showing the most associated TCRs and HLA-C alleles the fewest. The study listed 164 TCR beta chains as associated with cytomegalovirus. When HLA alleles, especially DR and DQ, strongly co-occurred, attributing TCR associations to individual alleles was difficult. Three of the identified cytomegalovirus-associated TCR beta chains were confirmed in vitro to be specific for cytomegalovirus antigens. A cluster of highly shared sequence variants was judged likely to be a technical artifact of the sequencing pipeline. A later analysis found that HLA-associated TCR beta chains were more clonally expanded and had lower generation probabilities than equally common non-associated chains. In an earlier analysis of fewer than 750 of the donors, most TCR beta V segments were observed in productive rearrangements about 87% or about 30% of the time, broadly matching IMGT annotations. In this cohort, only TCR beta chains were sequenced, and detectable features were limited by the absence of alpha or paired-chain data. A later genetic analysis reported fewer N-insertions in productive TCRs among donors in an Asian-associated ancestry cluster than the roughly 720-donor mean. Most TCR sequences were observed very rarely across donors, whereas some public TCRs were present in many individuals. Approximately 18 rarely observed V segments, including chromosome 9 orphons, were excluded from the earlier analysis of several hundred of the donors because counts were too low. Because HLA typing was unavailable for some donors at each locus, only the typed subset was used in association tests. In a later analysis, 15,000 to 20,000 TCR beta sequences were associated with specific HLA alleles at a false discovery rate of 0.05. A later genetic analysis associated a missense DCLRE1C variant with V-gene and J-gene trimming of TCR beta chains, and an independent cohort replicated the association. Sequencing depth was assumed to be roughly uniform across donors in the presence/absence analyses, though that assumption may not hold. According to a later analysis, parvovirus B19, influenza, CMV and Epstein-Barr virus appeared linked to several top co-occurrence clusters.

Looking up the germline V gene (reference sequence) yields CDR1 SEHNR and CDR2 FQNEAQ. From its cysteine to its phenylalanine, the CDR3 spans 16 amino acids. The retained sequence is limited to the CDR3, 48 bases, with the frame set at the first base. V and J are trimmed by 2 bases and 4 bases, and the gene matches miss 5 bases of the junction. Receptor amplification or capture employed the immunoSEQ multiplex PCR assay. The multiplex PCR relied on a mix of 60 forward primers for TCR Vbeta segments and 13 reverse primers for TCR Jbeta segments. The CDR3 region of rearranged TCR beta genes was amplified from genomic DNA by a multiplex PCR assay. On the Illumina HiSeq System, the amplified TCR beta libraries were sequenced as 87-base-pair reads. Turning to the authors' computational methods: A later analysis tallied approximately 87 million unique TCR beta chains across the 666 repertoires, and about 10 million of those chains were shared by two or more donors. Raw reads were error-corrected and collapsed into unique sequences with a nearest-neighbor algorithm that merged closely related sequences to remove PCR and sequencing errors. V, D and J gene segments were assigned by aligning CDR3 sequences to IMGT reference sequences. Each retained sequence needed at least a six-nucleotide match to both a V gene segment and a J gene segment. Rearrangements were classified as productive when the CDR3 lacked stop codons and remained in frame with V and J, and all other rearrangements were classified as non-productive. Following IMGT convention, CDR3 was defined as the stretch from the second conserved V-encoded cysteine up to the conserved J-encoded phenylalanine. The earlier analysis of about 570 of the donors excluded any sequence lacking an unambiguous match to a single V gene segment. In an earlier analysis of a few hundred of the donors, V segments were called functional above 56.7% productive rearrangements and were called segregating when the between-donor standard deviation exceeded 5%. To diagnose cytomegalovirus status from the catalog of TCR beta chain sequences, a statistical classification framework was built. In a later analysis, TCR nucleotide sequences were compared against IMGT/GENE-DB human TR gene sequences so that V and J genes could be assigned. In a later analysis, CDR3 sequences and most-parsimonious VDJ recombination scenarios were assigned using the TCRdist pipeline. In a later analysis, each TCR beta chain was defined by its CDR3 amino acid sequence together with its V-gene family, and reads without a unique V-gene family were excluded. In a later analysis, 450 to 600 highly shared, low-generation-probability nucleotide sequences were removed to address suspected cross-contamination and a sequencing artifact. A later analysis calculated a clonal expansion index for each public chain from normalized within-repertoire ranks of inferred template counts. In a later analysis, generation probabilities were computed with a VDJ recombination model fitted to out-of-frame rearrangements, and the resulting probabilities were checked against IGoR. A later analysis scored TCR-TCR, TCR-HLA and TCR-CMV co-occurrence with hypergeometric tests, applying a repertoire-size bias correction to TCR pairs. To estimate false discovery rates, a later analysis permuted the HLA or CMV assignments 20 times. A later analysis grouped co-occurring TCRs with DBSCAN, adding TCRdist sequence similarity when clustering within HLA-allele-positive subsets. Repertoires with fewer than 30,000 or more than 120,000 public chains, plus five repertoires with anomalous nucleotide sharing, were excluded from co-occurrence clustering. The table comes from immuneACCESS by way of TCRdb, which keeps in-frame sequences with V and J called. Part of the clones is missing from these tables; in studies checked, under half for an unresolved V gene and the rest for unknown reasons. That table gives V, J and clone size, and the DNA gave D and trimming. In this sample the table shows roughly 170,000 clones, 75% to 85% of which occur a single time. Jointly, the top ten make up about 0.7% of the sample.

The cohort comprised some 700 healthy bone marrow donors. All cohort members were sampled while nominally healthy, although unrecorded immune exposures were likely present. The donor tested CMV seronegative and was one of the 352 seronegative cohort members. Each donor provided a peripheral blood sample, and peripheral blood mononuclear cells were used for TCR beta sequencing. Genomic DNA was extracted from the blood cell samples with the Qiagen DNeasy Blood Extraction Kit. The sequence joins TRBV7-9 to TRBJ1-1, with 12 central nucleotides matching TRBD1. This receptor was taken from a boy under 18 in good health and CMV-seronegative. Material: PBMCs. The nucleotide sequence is TGTGCCAGCAGCTTACCTGGGGGACAGGGGGCCACTGAAGCTTTCTTT. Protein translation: CASSLPGGQGATEAFF.